These T cell receptor beta chains were read from a single sample in a study of T cell repertoires in cytomegalovirus infection. In TCRdb, the reads were re-called with MiXCR into one record per CDR3 protein. This repertoire shows roughly 81,000 distinct CDR3 sequences, 3% to 4.5% found once; its top ten account for about 4.6%. The sample was PBMCs. These receptor sequences come from a human donor in good health (CMV status not recorded). Some clones in this sample may be carry-over from other donors' samples. CDR3s include the opening cysteine and the closing phenylalanine or tryptophan.

v_gene	j_gene	CDR3aa
TRBV19	TRBJ2-6	CASSMGTGRSGANVLTF
TRBV6-2/TRBV6-3	TRBJ1-2	CASSYLGSYGYTF
TRBV4-3	TRBJ2-2	CASSQESQGGELFF
TRBV7-9	TRBJ1-3	CASSNSEQRYF
TRBV28	TRBJ1-5	CASRSGTQHF
TRBV6-2/TRBV6-3	TRBJ1-2	CASSYPDTIYGYTF
TRBV11-1	TRBJ2-2	CASSLGEAGAGELFF
TRBV20-1	TRBJ2-7	CSARGQGVYEQYF
TRBV7-2	TRBJ1-1	CASSFADGGSTEAFF
TRBV7-2	TRBJ2-3	CASSLRRGDKYF
TRBV2	TRBJ1-5	CASKTGNQPQHF
TRBV28	TRBJ2-7	CASRISGGPSEQYF
TRBV7-7	TRBJ1-2	CASSPLTANYGYTF
TRBV6-2/TRBV6-3	TRBJ2-3	CASNIAGKSTDTQYF
TRBV7-8	TRBJ2-5	CASSLAGTGGETQYF
TRBV10-3	TRBJ1-4	CAIGGNEKLFF
TRBV5-1	TRBJ2-5	CASSLASGGDQETQYF
TRBV28	TRBJ1-5	CASSGTATDQPQHF
TRBV18	TRBJ2-5	CASSRDSRQETQYF
TRBV7-9	TRBJ1-1	CASSLGGQRGTEAFF
TRBV7-9	TRBJ2-6	CASRDPSGANVLTF
TRBV7-9	TRBJ2-2	CASSILRTVTGELFF
TRBV27	TRBJ2-7	CASSQTYFGQGPSSYEQYF
TRBV28	TRBJ2-1	CASSPLFSSYNEQFF
TRBV7-2	TRBJ2-3	CASSLVGLAASTDTQYF
TRBV19	TRBJ2-5	CASGLAGEETQYF
TRBV19	TRBJ1-1	CASTAGTANTEAFF
TRBV18	TRBJ2-5	CASSQSGTYQETQYF
TRBV5-5	TRBJ2-7	CASRPTSQTAYEQYF
TRBV7-2	TRBJ2-7	CASQPPTETYEQYF
TRBV7-2	TRBJ1-1	CASSITGTGAFEAFF
TRBV20-1	TRBJ2-1	CSARPLASSYNEQFF
TRBV7-2	TRBJ2-7	CASSPRTSFYEQYF
TRBV7-2	TRBJ2-5	CASSRMGYAQTQYF
TRBV14	TRBJ2-3	CASSQDPGQSFPDTQYF
TRBV20-1	TRBJ1-5	CSARDRGQLINQPQHF
TRBV6-2/TRBV6-3	TRBJ2-7	CASSRAGVREEQYF
TRBV7-2	TRBJ2-2	CASSLGEPGELFF
TRBV7-2	TRBJ1-2	CASSLTSGGVYGYTF
TRBV19	TRBJ1-5	CASSWQGKGQPQHF